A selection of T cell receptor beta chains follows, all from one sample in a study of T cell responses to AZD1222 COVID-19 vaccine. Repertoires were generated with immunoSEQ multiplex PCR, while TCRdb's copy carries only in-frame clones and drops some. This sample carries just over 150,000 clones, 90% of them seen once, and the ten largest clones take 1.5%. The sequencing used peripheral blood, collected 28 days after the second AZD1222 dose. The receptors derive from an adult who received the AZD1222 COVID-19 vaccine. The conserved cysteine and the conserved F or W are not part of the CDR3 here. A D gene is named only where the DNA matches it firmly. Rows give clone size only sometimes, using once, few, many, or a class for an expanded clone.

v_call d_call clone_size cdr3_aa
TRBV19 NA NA ASSHRVFSNQPQH
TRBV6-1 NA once ASSERGGQPQH
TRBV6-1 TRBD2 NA ASSEYSGGAMDTQY
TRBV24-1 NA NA ATSDRFQTGMRYNEQF
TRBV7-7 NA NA ASSKGRGAETQY
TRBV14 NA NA ASSQDLEGNTIY
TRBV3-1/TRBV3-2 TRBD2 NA ASSHYRTSGGSYEQY
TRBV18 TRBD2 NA ASSRGLAGDEQY
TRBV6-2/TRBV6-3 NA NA ASSYSTPARQPQH
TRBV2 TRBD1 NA ASRGGTDYGYT
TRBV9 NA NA ASSVAAVSMRQF
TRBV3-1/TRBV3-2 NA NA ASSPNTMRPYSGNTIY
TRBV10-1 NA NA ASSDGDRGADTQY
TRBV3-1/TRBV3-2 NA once ASSQTTPNNSPLH
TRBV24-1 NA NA ATSDGTRHLYEQY
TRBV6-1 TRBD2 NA ASSEAGTSGVTGELF
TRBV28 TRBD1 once ASSTGGLTDTQY
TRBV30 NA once AWSVRARKANTEAF
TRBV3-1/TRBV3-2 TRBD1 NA ASSKNYGTGSEKLF
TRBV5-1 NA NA ASSLDSGTLYEQY
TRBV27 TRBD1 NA ASSESRDRGRYGYT
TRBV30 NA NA AWSLSSGTDTQY
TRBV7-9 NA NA ASSSGLVLTDTQY
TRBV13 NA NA ASSSRITYEQY
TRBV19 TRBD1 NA ASSIDRGKNQPQH